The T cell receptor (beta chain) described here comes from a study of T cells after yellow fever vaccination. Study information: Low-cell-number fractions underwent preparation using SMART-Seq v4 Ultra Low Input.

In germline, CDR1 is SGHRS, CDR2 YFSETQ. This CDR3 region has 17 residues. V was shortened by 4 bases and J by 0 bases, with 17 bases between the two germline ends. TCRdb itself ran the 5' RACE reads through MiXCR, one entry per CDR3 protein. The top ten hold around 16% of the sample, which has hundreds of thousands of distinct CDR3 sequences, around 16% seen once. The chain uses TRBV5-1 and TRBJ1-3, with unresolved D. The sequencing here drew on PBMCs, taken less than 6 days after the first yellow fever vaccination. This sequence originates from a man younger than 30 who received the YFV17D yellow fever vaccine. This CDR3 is CASSAGGSLLSGNTIYF. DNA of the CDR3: TGCGCCAGCAGCGCCGGAGGGAGCCTACTCTCTGGAAACACCATATATTTT.